This entry lists 26 T cell receptor beta chains sequenced from one sample in a study of OX40 agonist ivuxolimab in advanced cancers. The repertoire was sequenced with immunoSEQ multiplex PCR; TCRdb's copy has only in-frame clones and lacks some. The top ten clones hold 11% to 15% of a sample with some 60,000 clones, 91% of them seen once. Sequencing used CD4+ or CD8+ T cells sorted from blood, obtained in a trial of the OX40 agonist ivuxolimab. The receptors shown here come from an adult with an advanced solid tumor such as melanoma, head and neck, liver or kidney cancer.

This clone has just one count. The chain uses TRBV4-2 and TRBJ1-2; TRBD1 matches 7 bases. CDR3 size: 15 residues. Trimming took 3 bases from V and 1 from J; bases not matched to a gene: 5. The germline V gene has CDR1 LGHNA and CDR2 YNFKEQ. The CDR3 protein is CASSQPGQSNYGYTF. CDR3 nucleotide sequence: TGTGCCAGCAGCCAGCCGGGACAGAGTAACTATGGCTACACCTTC.

This chain connects TRBV19 to TRBJ2-5, with 9 bases aligning to TRBD2. V was pared by 7 bases and J by 3 bases, with 12 bases of the junction left unmatched. This CDR3 is built from 16 residues. CDR1 LNHDA and CDR2 SQIVND come from the germline V gene (reference sequence). This CDR3 is CASTPAGGATKETQYF. CDR3 nucleotides: TGTGCCAGTACCCCCGCGGGGGGGGCTACAAAAGAGACCCAGTACTTC.

The J gene is TRBJ2-2, the V gene TRBV28; D remains unclear. The CDR3 runs 11 residues. In germline, CDR1 is MDHEN, CDR2 SYDVKM. The V end was cut by 4 bases, the J end by 4 bases, with 1 base between. This CDR3 reads CASSSTGELFF. The CDR3 region has the DNA TGTGCCAGCAGTTCCACCGGGGAGCTGTTTTTT.

The chain is built from TRBV5-4 and TRBJ2-5; 13 bases agree with TRBD2. The J call may be faulty, since TRBJ2-7 better matches the DNA end. The CDR3 length is 16 residues. Germline V gene sequence: CDR1 SGHNT, CDR2 YYREEE (reference sequence). The CDR3 region is CASSLGLAGEGYEQYF. In DNA, the CDR3 is TGTGCCAGCAGCTTAGGACTAGCGGGAGAGGGGTACGAGCAGTACTTC.

This clone was detected once. J is TRBJ2-1 and V is TRBV11-3; 11 bases line up with TRBD2. The CDR3 has 16 amino acids. V lost 3 bases, J lost 4 bases, and 5 bases stayed unmatched. Germline lookup yields CDR1 SGHNT and CDR2 YENEEA. The CDR3 DNA reads as TGTGCCAGCAGCTTCGCTAGCGGGAGGCCATACAATGAGCAGTTCTTC. Translated, it gives CASSFASGRPYNEQFF.

J is TRBJ2-3 and V is TRBV7-2; D is unresolved. Between the trimmed V and J ends, which lost 5 bases and 4 bases, there was a span of 13 bases. Germline V gene lookup returns CDR1 SGHTA and CDR2 FQGNSA. The CDR3 is 14 amino acids. The chain's CDR3 is CASSGGTPPDTQYF. The DNA of the CDR3 is TGTGCCAGCAGCGGCGGTACGCCCCCAGATACGCAGTATTTT.

The chain is built from TRBV2 and TRBJ2-7; 9 bases align to TRBD1. Germline V CDR1 and CDR2: SNHLY, FYNNEI. The V segment lost 7 bases and the J segment 2 bases; nucleotides outside the gene matches: 6. The CDR3 length is 14 residues. This CDR3 is CASTGTGPPYEQYF. Here the CDR3 DNA reads TGTGCCAGCACCGGGACAGGGCCTCCCTACGAGCAGTACTTC. The complete variable domain, with remaining parts taken from reference TRBV2 and TRBJ2-7, reads EPEVTQTPSHQVTQMGQEVILRCVPISNHLYFYWYRQILGQKVEFLVSFYNNEISEKSEIFDDQFSVERPDGSNFTLKIRSTKLEDSAMYFCASTGTGPPYEQYFGPGTRLTVT.

Points on this clone: Distinct nucleotide sequences in the sample also encode this CDR3. The V gene is TRBV12-5, the J gene TRBJ2-2; TRBD2 agrees at 8 bases. Germline CDR1 reads LGHNT; CDR2 reads FRNRAP. The CDR3 is 15 residues long. V lost 0 bases to trimming and J lost 5 bases; unmatched junction nucleotides: 2. CDR3 protein: CASGLVVAGTGELFF. CDR3 nucleotide sequence: TGTGCTAGTGGTTTGGTAGTAGCGGGAACCGGGGAGCTGTTTTTT.

The chain uses TRBV9 and TRBJ2-2; 10 bases agree with TRBD2. The CDR3 spans 16 residues. The germline CDR1 and CDR2 sequences are SGDLS and YYNGEE. With 2 bases clipped from V and 7 bases from J, the junction kept 8 bases outside the gene matches. The CDR3 loop reads CASSVTWTSGGGELFF. In nucleotides, the CDR3 is TGTGCCAGCAGCGTGACCTGGACTAGCGGAGGCGGGGAGCTGTTTTTT.

This clone was seen only a few times. V and J are TRBV7-9 and TRBJ2-3, with TRBD2 matching over 14 bases. The V gene end was trimmed by 11 bases and the J gene end by 3 bases; junction bases not matched to a gene: 7. The CDR3 length is 15 residues. The germline V gene has CDR1 SEHNR and CDR2 FQNEAQ (reference sequence). The CDR3 DNA reads TGTGCCGGAAGACTAGCGGGAGGGATGACAGATACGCAGTATTTT. Translating it yields CAGRLAGGMTDTQYF.

Points on this clone: The same CDR3 is also encoded by other DNA sequences in this sample. The chain has TRBV5-1 and TRBJ2-5, with D unresolved. The germline V and J ends were trimmed by 0 bases and 5 bases, with 5 bases remaining between them. This CDR3 spans 12 amino acids. Germline V CDR1 and CDR2: SGHRS, YFSETQ. CDR3 bases: TGCGCCAGCAGCTTGGCGGGTGAGACCCAGTACTTC. Translating gives CASSLAGETQYF.

CDR3 nucleotide sequence: TGTGCCAGCAGTTTACTCGGGAAGAACACTGAAGCTTTCTTT. Protein product: CASSLLGKNTEAFF. This chain uses TRBV27 with TRBJ1-1, with D hard to call. The CDR3 runs 14 residues. Germline CDR1 is MNHEY and CDR2 is SMNVEV (reference sequence). V lost 2 bases, J lost 1 base, and 8 bases lay in between.

The rearrangement uses TRBV6-5 and TRBJ2-2; unclear D gene. Per the germline V gene, CDR1 is MNHEY and CDR2 is SVGAGI. This CDR3 is 14 amino acids long. The V end lost 4 bases, the J end lost 1 base, and 7 bases lay between the germline ends. The CDR3 region has the DNA TGTGCCAGCAGTTCGTCGGGGAACACCGGGGAGCTGTTTTTT. Amino acid sequence: CASSSSGNTGELFF.

This chain connects TRBV27 to TRBJ1-4, with a weak D call TRBD1 (6 bases). The CDR3 totals 17 residues. Between the trimmed V and J ends, which lost 10 bases and 8 bases, there was a span of 29 bases. Germline lookup yields CDR1 MNHEY and CDR2 SMNVEV (reference sequence). The CDR3 DNA is TGTGCCACGAAATCTCGTTACAGGGCCTGGGGTGGAGAAAAACTGTTTTTT. This translates into CATKSRYRAWGGEKLFF.

The sample holds one count of this clone. The V gene is TRBV30, the J gene TRBJ2-3, with TRBD2 matching 7 bases. The CDR3 runs to 14 residues. Germline V lookup: CDR1 GTSNPN, CDR2 SVGIG (reference sequence). The V segment lost 3 bases and the J segment 3 bases; nucleotides outside the gene matches: 6. The CDR3 bases are TGTGCCTGGAGCCGTGGCGGGAGAACAGATACGCAGTATTTT. It codes for CAWSRGGRTDTQYF.

The rearrangement joins TRBV7-9 to TRBJ2-3; the match to TRBD1 covers 9 bases. Trimming took 5 bases from V and 3 from J; bases not matched to a gene: 15. The CDR3 contains 18 residues. CDR1 is SEHNR, CDR2 FQNEAQ, per germline (reference sequence). CDR3 protein: CASSLRSTGGLGTDTQYF. The DNA for the CDR3 is TGTGCCAGCAGCCTCAGATCGACAGGGGGGTTGGGTACAGATACGCAGTATTTT.

The gene calls are TRBV7-2 and TRBJ2-5; D might be TRBD2 (7 bases). The CDR3 is 16 amino acids. V was pared by 4 bases and J by 2 bases, with 17 bases between. Germline CDR1 reads SGHTA; CDR2 reads FQGNSA. DNA for the CDR3: TGTGCCAGCAGCTCGGGACCCAGGGGACTACAAGAGACCCAGTACTTC. As protein: CASSSGPRGLQETQYF.

V and J are TRBV7-3 and TRBJ2-5, with 8 bases fitting TRBD2. The trim removed 5 bases at V and 5 bases at J, leaving 13 bases unmatched. The CDR3 runs 16 residues. The germline gives CDR1 SGHTA, CDR2 FQGTGA. CDR3 in amino acids: CASSLAGTRDLETQYF. In DNA form, the CDR3 reads TGTGCCAGCAGCCTCGCCGGGACTAGAGATCTGGAGACCCAGTACTTC.

The chain is built from TRBV27 and TRBJ2-5; 13 bases are a match to TRBD2. Germline V CDR1 and CDR2: MNHEY, SMNVEV (reference sequence). With V trimmed by 6 bases and J by 5 bases, 12 bases remained unmatched. This CDR3 is built from 17 residues. CDR3 bases: TGTGCCAGCAGCTCGCGACGACTAGCGGGAGGCTCTGAGACCCAGTACTTC. Protein: CASSSRRLAGGSETQYF.

The chain is built from TRBV9 and TRBJ2-3; D not certain. Germline values: CDR1 SGDLS, CDR2 YYNGEE. This CDR3 is 13 amino acids long. The germline V and J ends were trimmed by 5 bases and 1 base, with 8 bases remaining between them. In nucleotides, the CDR3 is TGTGCCAGCAGGTCTACTGGCACAGATACGCAGTATTTT. It translates to CASRSTGTDTQYF.

This rearrangement joins TRBV11-3 to TRBJ2-1; the match to TRBD2 covers 9 bases. CDR3 length equals 15 residues. The germline V gene has CDR1 SGHNT and CDR2 YENEEA. With V trimmed by 1 base and J by 7 bases, 5 bases remained unmatched. The CDR3, as DNA: TGTGCCAGCAGCTTAGTTAGCGGGAGTAGGAATGAGCAGTTCTTC. It encodes CASSLVSGSRNEQFF.

The chain links TRBV5-1 to TRBJ1-2; D unclear. Germline V gives CDR1 SGHRS, CDR2 YFSETQ. Trimming took off 1 base at V and 5 bases at J, with 15 bases between the two ends. The CDR3 loop spans 15 amino acids. CDR3 sequence (DNA): TGCGCCAGCAGCTTGCAGGCAGGAAACTCGTATGGCTACACCTTC. Translating it yields CASSLQAGNSYGYTF.

For this clone: Its ends do not fully match the called genes, so a read error is possible. V and J are TRBV5-1 and TRBJ2-7; TRBD1 or TRBD2 may be the D gene (5 bases each). Germline loops: CDR1 SGHRS, CDR2 YFSETQ. The CDR3 covers 16 residues. The DNA for the CDR3 is TGCGCCAGCAGCTTGGGGGGGAGCACCGCTACCTACGGGCAGTACTTC. Amino acids: CASSLGGSTATYGQYF.

The rearrangement uses TRBV27 and TRBJ2-7; D is perhaps TRBD2 (5 bases). Germline loops: CDR1 MNHEY, CDR2 SMNVEV (reference sequence). The CDR3 totals 15 residues. Trimming removed 1 base from V and 1 base from J, with 11 bases in between. The CDR3 DNA is TGTGCCAGCAGTTTATATCCGGGAACGTCCTACGAGCAGTACTTC. This translates into CASSLYPGTSYEQYF.

The V gene is TRBV18, the J gene TRBJ1-1; D ambiguous. Trimming took 2 bases from V and 8 from J, leaving 12 bases between them. Germline V gene data show CDR1 as KGHSH and CDR2 as LQKENI. CDR3 length equals 13 residues. For the CDR3, the DNA is TGTGCCAGCTCACCAAACCTGGGCACAGAAGCTTTCTTT. Translating gives CASSPNLGTEAFF. Together with reference TRBV18 and TRBJ1-1, the CDR3 gives the full variable domain: NAGVMQNPRHLVRRRGQEARLRCSPMKGHSHVYWYRQLPEEGLKFMVYLQKENIIDESGMPKERFSAEFPKEGPSILRIQQVVRGDSAAYFCASSPNLGTEAFFGQGTRLTVV.

The CDR3 nucleotides read TGTGCCAGCTCAACGGACAGGGGAGCTGGAAACACCATATATTTT. Translating gives CASSTDRGAGNTIYF. The V call is TRBV18, the J call TRBJ1-3; 9 bases line up with TRBD1. J gave up 2 bases and V 5 bases, and 4 bases lay outside the gene matches. CDR1 is KGHSH and CDR2 is LQKENI in the germline V gene. The CDR3 length is 15 residues.